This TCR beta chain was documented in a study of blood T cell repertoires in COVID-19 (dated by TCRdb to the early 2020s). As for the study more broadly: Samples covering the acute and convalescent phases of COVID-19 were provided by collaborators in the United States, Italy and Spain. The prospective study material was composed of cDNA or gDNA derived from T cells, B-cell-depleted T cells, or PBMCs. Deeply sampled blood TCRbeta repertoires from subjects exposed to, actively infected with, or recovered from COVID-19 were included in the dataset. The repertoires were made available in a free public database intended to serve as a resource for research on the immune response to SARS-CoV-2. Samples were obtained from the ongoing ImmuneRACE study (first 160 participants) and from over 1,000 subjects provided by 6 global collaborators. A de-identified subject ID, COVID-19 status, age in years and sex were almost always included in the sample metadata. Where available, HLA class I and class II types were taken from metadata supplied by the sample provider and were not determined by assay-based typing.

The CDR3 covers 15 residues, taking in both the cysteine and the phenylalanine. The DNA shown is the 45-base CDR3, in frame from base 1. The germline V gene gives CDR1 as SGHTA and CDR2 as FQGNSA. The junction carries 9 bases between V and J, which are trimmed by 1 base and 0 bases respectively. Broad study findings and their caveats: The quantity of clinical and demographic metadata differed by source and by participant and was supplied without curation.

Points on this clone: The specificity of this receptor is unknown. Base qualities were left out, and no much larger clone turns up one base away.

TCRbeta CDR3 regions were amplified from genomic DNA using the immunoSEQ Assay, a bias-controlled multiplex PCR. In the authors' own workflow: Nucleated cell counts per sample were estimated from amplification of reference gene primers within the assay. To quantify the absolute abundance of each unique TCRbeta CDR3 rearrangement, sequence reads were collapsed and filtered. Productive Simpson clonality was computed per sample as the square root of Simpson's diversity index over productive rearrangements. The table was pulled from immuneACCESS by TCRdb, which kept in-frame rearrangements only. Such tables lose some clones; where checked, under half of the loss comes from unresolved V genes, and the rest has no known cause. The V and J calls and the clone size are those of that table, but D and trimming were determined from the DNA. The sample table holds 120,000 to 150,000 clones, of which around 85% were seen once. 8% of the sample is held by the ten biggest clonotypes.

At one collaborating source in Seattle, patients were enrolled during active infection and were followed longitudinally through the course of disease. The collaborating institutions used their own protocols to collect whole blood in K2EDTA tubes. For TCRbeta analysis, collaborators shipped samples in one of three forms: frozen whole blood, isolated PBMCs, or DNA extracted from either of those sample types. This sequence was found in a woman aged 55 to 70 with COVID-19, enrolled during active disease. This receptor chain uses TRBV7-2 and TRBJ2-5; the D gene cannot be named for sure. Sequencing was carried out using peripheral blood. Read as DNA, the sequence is TGTGCCAGCAGCTTAGGGAGCTTGTACCAAGAGACCCAGTACTTC. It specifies CASSLGSLYQETQYF.